A single sample is the source of the 9 T cell receptor beta chains below, sequenced in a study of blood T cells in healthy people across ages. It was with a sample-barcoded 5' primer and a J-beta primer mix that a second PCR of roughly 7 to 12 cycles was run. From the 5' RACE reads, TCRdb called clonotypes with MiXCR, one entry per CDR3 protein. Of over 300,000 distinct CDR3 sequences listed, approximately 52% are singletons. Sequencing input: blood. All receptors derive from a man aged 55-75 years in good health.

The chain recombines TRBV7-2 with TRBJ2-5; 11 nucleotides align to TRBD2. The end of the DNA aligns better with TRBJ2-7, so the J call may be wrong. The CDR3 totals 15 residues. Germline V lookup: CDR1 SGHTA, CDR2 FQGNSA. The DNA for the CDR3 is TGTGCCAGCAGCATCACTAGCGGGGGCTCCTACGAGCAGTACTTC. Amino acids: CASSITSGGSYEQYF.

The CDR3 reads CASSEVTGLQTQYF. CDR3 in DNA: TGTGCCAGCAGTGAAGTCACAGGGTTACAGACCCAGTACTTC. V usage is TRBV2 and J usage is TRBJ2-5, with D possibly matching TRBD1 (6 bases). The length of the CDR3 is 14 residues. V lost 1 base and J 6 bases, leaving 12 bases between the germline ends. Germline V gives CDR1 SNHLY, CDR2 FYNNEI.

The chain links TRBV27 to TRBJ2-3; a possible D gene is TRBD1 (6 bases). This CDR3 is built from 14 residues. Trimming removed 2 bases from V and 3 bases from J, with 9 bases in between. Per germline, CDR1 MNHEY and CDR2 SMNVEV (reference sequence). The CDR3 DNA is TGTGCCAGCAGTTTAGTCAGGGGTACAGATACGCAGTATTTT. Protein: CASSLVRGTDTQYF.

A single count supports this clonotype. V is TRBV18 and J is TRBJ1-1; D perhaps matches TRBD1 (5 bases). The CDR3 is 16 amino acids. Germline V gives CDR1 KGHSH, CDR2 LQKENI. V was pared by 3 bases and J by 3 bases, with 17 bases between. The CDR3 bases are TGTGCCAGCTCACCCGCCGGGACGAGGGTCTACACTGAAGCTTTCTTT. It codes for CASSPAGTRVYTEAFF.

This clonotype has just a few counts. The chain carries TRBV5-1 and TRBJ2-1, with D perhaps being TRBD1 or TRBD2 (6 bases each). Germline V gene lookup returns CDR1 SGHRS and CDR2 YFSETQ. The CDR3 spans 16 residues. With 4 bases removed from V and 3 bases from J, the gap between germline ends came to 17 bases. CDR3 nucleotides: TGCGCCAGCAGCCCGGGGGCCGTCGGCAGCTACAATGAGCAGTTCTTC. As protein: CASSPGAVGSYNEQFF.

The chain recombines TRBV7-9 with TRBJ1-2; a possible D gene is TRBD1 (5 bases). V shed 6 bases and J shed 4 bases, with 18 bases lying between them. The germline gives CDR1 SEHNR, CDR2 FQNEAQ (reference sequence). This CDR3 has 15 amino acids. CDR3 protein: CASSSRSGAIYGYTF. The CDR3 coding sequence is TGTGCCAGCAGTTCGCGGAGCGGGGCTATCTATGGCTACACCTTC.

The chain recombines TRBV4-2 with TRBJ2-3; 14 bases agree with TRBD2. Per germline, CDR1 LGHNA and CDR2 YNFKEQ. This CDR3 spans 19 amino acids. The ends lost 4 bases at V and 3 bases at J; junction bases unmatched: 12. The DNA of the CDR3 is TGTGCCAGCAGCCCCAGAGGGGGACTAGCGGGAGTCGGGACAGATACGCAGTATTTT. Translated: CASSPRGGLAGVGTDTQYF.

A remark on this clonotype: A much larger clonotype is one base distant, so this may be a read error. The chain recombines TRBV7-3 with TRBJ2-1, with 12 bases aligning to TRBD2. Germline V gene sequence: CDR1 SGHTA, CDR2 FQGTGA. Germline trimming cut 5 bases from V and 7 bases from J; bases unmatched to any gene: 6. The CDR3 spans 15 residues. In DNA, the CDR3 is TGTGCCAGCAGCATTCTAGCGGGAGGGCGGAATGAGCAGTTCTTC. Translated: CASSILAGGRNEQFF.

The genes are TRBV27 and TRBJ1-2; TRBD1 aligns across 7 bases. Germline CDR1 MNHEY, CDR2 SMNVEV (reference sequence). Germline trimming cut 4 bases from V and 8 bases from J; bases unmatched to any gene: 7. This CDR3 has 13 amino acids. CDR3: CASSSGTAVGYTF. CDR3 bases: TGTGCCAGCAGTTCCGGGACAGCGGTAGGCTACACCTTC.